A selection of T cell receptor beta chains follows, all from one sample in a study of blood T cell repertoires in COVID-19. Produced via immunoSEQ multiplex PCR; TCRdb's table is partial and in-frame only. The sample includes about 300,000 clones, 90% of them seen just once. The material sequenced was peripheral blood. The receptors were gathered from a woman under 40 with COVID-19, enrolled during active disease. Each CDR3 is given with its conserved first and last residue. Fields, in order: clone size, V gene, J gene, D gene, CDR3 protein, CDR3 DNA. A D gene is named only where the DNA matches it firmly. Clone sizes are given selectively: once, few, many, or a class where the clone is expanded.

NA	TRBV6-6	TRBJ2-5	TRBD2	CASSYSGLAGGETQYF	TGTGCCAGCAGTTATTCCGGACTAGCGGGAGGGGAGACCCAGTACTTC
NA	TRBV6-1	TRBJ1-6	NA	CASSEAAGGKGSPLHF	TGTGCCAGCAGTGAAGCGGCGGGGGGGAAAGGTTCACCCCTCCACTTT
NA	TRBV13	TRBJ2-7	TRBD2	CASSLGAGLAGDAYEQYF	TGTGCCAGCAGCTTAGGCGCGGGGCTAGCGGGAGACGCCTACGAGCAGTACTTC
NA	TRBV5-1	TRBJ2-7	TRBD1	CASSLGAPQGGEQYF	TGCGCCAGCAGCTTGGGGGCCCCACAGGGGGGAGAGCAGTACTTC
NA	TRBV10-3	TRBJ1-3	TRBD1	CATGTPGQGSSGNTIYF	TGTGCCACAGGCACCCCGGGACAGGGAAGCTCTGGAAACACCATATATTTT
NA	TRBV28	TRBJ1-6	TRBD1	CASRTTGATYNSPLHF	TGTGCCAGCAGGACGACAGGGGCTACCTATAATTCACCCCTCCACTTT
NA	TRBV15	TRBJ1-1	NA	CATSMEGGTEAFF	TGTGCCACCAGCATGGAGGGCGGAACTGAAGCTTTCTTT
NA	TRBV9	TRBJ1-2	NA	CASSVEGLLNYGYTF	TGTGCCAGCAGCGTAGAGGGACTGCTTAACTATGGCTACACCTTC
NA	TRBV6-5	TRBJ2-2	NA	CASSYGGSSTGELFF	TGTGCCAGCAGTTACGGCGGGTCCTCCACCGGGGAGCTGTTTTTT
NA	TRBV28	TRBJ2-3	TRBD2	CASSHQSGRAIADTQYF	TGTGCCAGCAGTCACCAAAGCGGGAGGGCCATCGCAGATACGCAGTATTTT
NA	TRBV25-1	TRBJ2-3	TRBD2	CASSDSGRGGTDTQYF	TGTGCCAGCAGTGACTCGGGGAGGGGAGGCACAGATACGCAGTATTTT
NA	TRBV4-3	TRBJ1-3	NA	CASGPGHHSGNTIYF	TGCGCCAGCGGACCGGGACACCACTCTGGAAACACCATATATTTT
NA	TRBV5-1	TRBJ2-1	NA	CASSLERRGSYNEQFF	TGCGCCAGCAGCTTGGAACGCAGGGGCTCCTACAATGAGCAGTTCTTC
NA	TRBV5-1	TRBJ2-5	NA	CASSLGTAGETQYF	TGCGCCAGCAGCTTGGGGACTGCCGGTGAGACCCAGTACTTC
NA	TRBV7-8	TRBJ1-5	NA	CASSLGGFRNQPQHF	TGTGCCAGCAGCTTAGGCGGTTTCCGGAATCAGCCCCAGCATTTT
NA	TRBV27	TRBJ2-1	TRBD2	CASSFSRTGTSGRSAYNEQFF	TGTGCCAGCAGTTTCAGCCGAACCGGGACTAGCGGGAGGTCTGCTTACAATGAGCAGTTCTTC
few	TRBV6-2/TRBV6-3	TRBJ2-7	NA	CASSPSGVSYEQYF	TGTGCCAGCAGCCCATCCGGGGTCTCCTACGAGCAGTACTTC
NA	TRBV19	TRBJ1-2	TRBD1	CASRGGTAYGYTF	TGTGCCAGTAGAGGAGGGACAGCATATGGCTACACCTTC
NA	TRBV5-1	TRBJ2-2	TRBD2	CASSWRLAGGNTGELFF	TGCGCCAGCAGCTGGAGGCTAGCGGGAGGGAACACCGGGGAGCTGTTTTTT
NA	TRBV25-1	TRBJ2-7	TRBD1	CASSESTGGWNEQYF	TGTGCCAGCAGTGAAAGTACAGGGGGCTGGAACGAGCAGTACTTC
NA	TRBV7-2	TRBJ1-2	NA	CASSLVLGAVNYGYTF	TGTGCCAGCAGCTTAGTCTTAGGTGCGGTAAACTATGGCTACACCTTC
NA	TRBV30	TRBJ1-4	NA	CAWYPPGGATNEKLFF	TGTGCCTGGTACCCCCCGGGGGGGGCAACTAATGAAAAACTGTTTTTT
NA	TRBV3-1/TRBV3-2	TRBJ1-2	TRBD1	CASSRKTGANYGYTF	TGTGCCAGCAGTCGCAAGACAGGGGCAAACTATGGCTACACCTTC
NA	TRBV27	TRBJ2-7	NA	CASRLQIRGYYEQYF	TGTGCCAGCAGACTTCAGATCAGGGGATACTACGAGCAGTACTTC
NA	TRBV27	TRBJ2-5	NA	CASSFGGTETQYF	TGTGCCAGCAGTTTCGGCGGGACAGAGACCCAGTACTTC
NA	TRBV2	TRBJ1-6	NA	CASSEESQRNSPLHF	TGTGCCAGCAGTGAAGAAAGTCAGCGTAATTCACCCCTCCACTTT
NA	TRBV7-9	TRBJ2-3	TRBD2	CASSRGLGGSSDTQYF	TGTGCCAGCAGCCGAGGTCTCGGCGGGAGTTCGGATACGCAGTATTTT
NA	TRBV4-3	TRBJ1-2	NA	CASSQGQGRSYGYTF	TGCGCCAGCAGCCAAGGGCAGGGGAGAAGCTATGGCTACACCTTC
NA	TRBV28	TRBJ1-2	NA	CASSLGGSHGYTF	TGTGCCAGCAGTTTGGGGGGTAGCCACGGCTACACCTTC
NA	TRBV19	TRBJ2-2	NA	CASRPSANTGELFF	TGTGCCAGTAGGCCCAGTGCGAACACCGGGGAGCTGTTTTTT
few	TRBV6-4	TRBJ2-1	NA	CASSDEASSYNEQFF	TGTGCCAGCAGTGACGAGGCGAGCTCCTACAATGAGCAGTTCTTC
NA	TRBV5-1	TRBJ2-1	NA	CASSLGSSAVVVF	TGCGCCAGCAGCTTGGGTAGCAGCGCGGTCGTCGTCTTC
NA	TRBV6-6	TRBJ2-2	TRBD2	CASSPGTSGTGELFF	TGTGCCAGCAGTCCCGGGACTAGCGGAACCGGGGAGCTGTTTTTT
NA	TRBV5-1	TRBJ2-1	TRBD2	CASSLTSGRVGDEQFF	TGCGCCAGCAGCTTGACTAGCGGGAGGGTAGGGGATGAGCAGTTCTTC
NA	TRBV7-3	TRBJ2-5	NA	CASSLNREETQYF	TGTGCCAGCAGCTTAAACAGGGAAGAGACCCAGTACTTC
NA	TRBV7-9	TRBJ1-3	NA	CASSPSPLGPSGNTIYF	TGTGCCAGCAGCCCTTCTCCCCTGGGCCCATCTGGAAACACCATATATTTT
NA	TRBV10-1	TRBJ2-3	TRBD2	CASSRTSGRRTDTQYF	TGCGCCAGCAGTCGGACTAGCGGACGACGCACAGATACGCAGTATTTT
NA	TRBV12-3/TRBV12-4	TRBJ1-1	NA	CASRGGHTEAFF	TGTGCCAGCAGGGGGGGACACACTGAAGCTTTCTTT
NA	TRBV2	TRBJ2-5	NA	CATTGGVLKTQYF	TGTGCCACCACGGGGGGCGTTTTAAAGACCCAGTACTTC
NA	TRBV9	TRBJ2-1	TRBD2	CASSESGSTYNEQFF	TGTGCCAGCAGCGAAAGCGGGAGCACCTACAATGAGCAGTTCTTC
NA	TRBV7-9	TRBJ2-1	NA	CASSSSVSVEQFF	TGTGCCAGCAGCTCCTCCGTTAGCGTTGAGCAGTTCTTC
NA	TRBV7-8	TRBJ2-7	TRBD2	CASSLGASGRRYEQYF	TGTGCCAGCAGCTTAGGGGCTAGCGGGAGGAGGTACGAGCAGTACTTC
once	TRBV6-5	TRBJ1-1	NA	CASREWNTEAFF	TGTGCCAGCAGAGAGTGGAACACTGAAGCTTTCTTT
NA	TRBV19	TRBJ2-2	NA	CASSIGARAGMPGELFF	TGTGCCAGTAGTATTGGGGCCAGGGCGGGGATGCCCGGGGAGCTGTTTTTT
NA	TRBV6-6	TRBJ1-6	NA	CASSYRQENSPLHF	TGTGCCAGCAGTTACCGCCAGGAAAATTCACCCCTCCACTTT
NA	TRBV5-1	TRBJ2-6	NA	CASSLPESGANVLTF	TGCGCCAGCAGCTTGCCTGAGTCTGGGGCCAACGTCCTGACTTTC
NA	TRBV29-1	TRBJ2-5	NA	CSVGLQETQYF	TGCAGCGTTGGGCTGCAAGAGACCCAGTACTTC
NA	TRBV7-2	TRBJ2-3	NA	CASSSQASMPDTQYF	TGTGCCAGCAGCTCTCAGGCTTCCATGCCAGATACGCAGTATTTT
NA	TRBV6-4	TRBJ1-2	TRBD1	CASRRTGGDFNYGYTF	TGTGCCAGCAGACGGACAGGGGGCGACTTTAACTATGGCTACACCTTC
NA	TRBV9	TRBJ1-1	NA	CASSPTGFTEAFF	TGTGCCAGCAGTCCTACAGGCTTCACTGAAGCTTTCTTT
NA	TRBV28	TRBJ2-7	NA	CASSLRQTEQYF	TGTGCCAGCAGTTTAAGACAAACCGAGCAGTACTTC
few	TRBV19	TRBJ1-5	NA	CASSIPGGQPQHF	TGTGCCAGTAGCATCCCGGGGGGCCAGCCCCAGCATTTT
NA	TRBV10-3	TRBJ2-3	TRBD2	CAISPTSGTDTQYF	TGTGCCATCAGTCCGACTAGCGGCACAGATACGCAGTATTTT
NA	TRBV3-1/TRBV3-2	TRBJ2-1	NA	CASSQERSSYNEQFF	TGTGCCAGCAGCCAAGAACGGAGCTCCTACAATGAGCAGTTCTTC
NA	TRBV5-1	TRBJ2-7	TRBD2	CASSPWREGRNEQYF	TGCGCCAGCAGCCCTTGGAGGGAGGGCCGAAACGAGCAGTACTTC
NA	TRBV15	TRBJ1-5	TRBD1	CATSFAGGGNQPQHF	TGTGCCACCAGCTTCGCAGGGGGCGGAAATCAGCCCCAGCATTTT
few	TRBV18	TRBJ1-5	NA	CASSPHAMEPQHF	TGTGCCAGCTCACCACATGCTATGGAGCCCCAGCATTTT
NA	TRBV6-2/TRBV6-3	TRBJ2-7	NA	CASSPQAWSYEQYF	TGTGCCAGCAGCCCACAGGCCTGGTCCTACGAGCAGTACTTC
once	TRBV7-9	TRBJ1-2	NA	CASSPPIGVGYTF	TGTGCCAGCAGCCCCCCAATCGGGGTCGGCTACACCTTC